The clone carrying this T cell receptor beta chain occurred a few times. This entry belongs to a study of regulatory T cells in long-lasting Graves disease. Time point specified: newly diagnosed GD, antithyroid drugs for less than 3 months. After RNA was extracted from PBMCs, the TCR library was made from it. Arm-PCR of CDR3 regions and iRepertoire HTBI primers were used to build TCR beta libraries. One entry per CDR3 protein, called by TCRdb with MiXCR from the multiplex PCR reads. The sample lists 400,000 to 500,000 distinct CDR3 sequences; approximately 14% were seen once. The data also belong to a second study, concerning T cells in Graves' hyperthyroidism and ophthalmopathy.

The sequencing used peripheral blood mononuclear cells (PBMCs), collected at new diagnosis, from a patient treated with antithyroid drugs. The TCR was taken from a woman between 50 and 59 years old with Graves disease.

CDR3 protein: CASSQGGASGANVLTF. CDR3 in DNA: TGCGCCAGCAGCCAAGGGGGGGCCTCAGGGGCCAACGTCCTGACTTTC. The chain has TRBV4-1 and TRBJ2-6; D tentatively reads TRBD1 or TRBD2 (6 bases each). V lost 1 base to trimming and J lost 4 bases, with 11 bases between them. CDR3 length: 16 residues. The V gene's germline CDR1 is MGHRA and CDR2 YSYEKL.